The present entry profiles one T cell receptor beta chain with its context. This sample stems from a study of blood T cell repertoires in COVID-19. In the study's own analysis: Amplification from reference gene primers served as the basis for estimated nucleated cell counts. Only in-frame clones appear in the TCRdb table, and some are missing; sequencing was by immunoSEQ multiplex PCR. The DNA gave D and trimming, while V, J and clone size come from that table. The table records about 140,000 clones, roughly four fifths of them present only once. The TCR originated in a woman aged 80 or over with active or convalescent COVID-19. Sequencing used peripheral blood.

Written as DNA, the CDR3 is TGCGCCAGCAGCTTGAGGGTAGGGGACACCATATATTTT. This sequence encodes CASSLRVGDTIYF. The rearrangement joins TRBV5-1 to TRBJ1-3, with D possibly being TRBD1 (5 bases). There are 13 residues in the CDR3. The ends were cut back, 1 base at V and 8 bases at J, with 10 bases in the middle. Germline lookup yields CDR1 SGHRS and CDR2 YFSETQ.